The source of this TCR beta chain is a study of beta chain features in type 1 diabetes. Study-wide background: In all, 85 million to 130 million sorted cells from all samples were analyzed.

The entirety of the isolated RNA underwent reverse transcription, so expressed TCRB transcripts were sequenced. Assay: immunoSEQ multiplex PCR; the TCRdb copy retains only in-frame clones and omits some. Of approximately 170,000 clones detected, about 9.8% appear once; the ten largest clones hold 2.3%. The CDR3 covers 16 residues. V was clipped by 0 bases and J by 3 bases; unmatched bases: 4. CDR1 is MNHNY, CDR2 SVGAGI, per germline (reference sequence). The chain employs TRBV6-6 and TRBJ2-7; 11 bases fit TRBD2. The sample taken for sequencing was central memory CD4+ T cells from blood. This receptor was obtained from a woman between 18 and 29 years old in good health. The CDR3 region has the DNA TGTGCCAGCAGTTACTCGGTCCTAGCGGGAGGCTACGAGCAGTACTTC. It codes for CASSYSVLAGGYEQYF.